Only a few counts were recorded for the clone carrying this T cell receptor (beta chain). What it binds is not known. The gene names given are mouse names. The read terminates 1 residue before the CDR3 end, so the remaining end is supplied by the germline J gene. The time point: mouse harvest day 14 after allogeneic transplant. The graft held 10^6 splenic CD5+ T cells and 10^7 T-cell-depleted bone marrow cells. Tissues came from B6→BALB/c major-mismatch GVHD mice at day 7 or 14. This CDR3 has 13 amino acids. Germline CDR1 KGHPV, CDR2 FQNQEV (reference sequence). Trimming left V 4 bases short and J 0 bases short, with 6 bases between. The entry originates in a study of tissue T cells after allogeneic stem cell transplantation. Overall study findings and caveats: This small cohort was clinically heterogeneous, and sampling depth was a limitation. Shared clones across patients were few; motif clustering revealed tissue-specific shared signatures. Within patients, tissue anatomy strongly shaped TCR repertoire composition.

Assay: immunoSEQ multiplex PCR; the TCRdb copy retains only in-frame clones and omits some. The data contain approximately 7,500 clones, around 33% of them seen just once; the ten biggest clones take up roughly 6.4%. The receptor comes from a female BALB/c mouse given C57BL/6 T cells with graft-versus-host disease after an allogeneic hematopoietic cell transplant. The sequencing input was skin. The chain recombines TRBV26 with TRBJ1-1, with unresolved D. This chain's CDR3 is CASSPGTNTEVFF. The CDR3 bases that were read are TGTGCCAGCAGTCCCGGGACAAACACAGAAGTCTTC.